Below, 31 T cell receptor beta chains from the same sample are listed, as sequenced in a study of shared clonotypes between healthy human individuals. The data were produced by immunoSEQ multiplex PCR, yet TCRdb's version contains in-frame clones alone and is incomplete. The top ten hold about 0.42% of the sample, which has roughly 1,500,000 clones, under 99% seen once. The specimen sequenced was naive CD4+ T cells sorted from blood. Noted subset: CD45RA+ positively selected. These receptors originate from a man in his thirties or forties in good health.

The rearrangement joins TRBV28 to TRBJ1-4; 8 bases are shared with TRBD1. Germline trimming cut 6 bases from V and 8 bases from J; bases unmatched to any gene: 8. This CDR3 region has 14 residues. Germline CDR1 reads MDHEN; CDR2 reads SYDVKM. For the CDR3, the DNA is TGTGCCAGCAGGGGCCGGACAGGGAACGAAAAACTGTTTTTT. Protein: CASRGRTGNEKLFF.

The chain combines TRBV12-5 with TRBJ2-7; no definite D call. The V gene lost 5 bases and the J gene lost 4 bases, with 12 bases spanning the gap. CDR1 and CDR2 from the germline V gene are LGHNT and FRNRAP. The CDR3 contains 13 residues. CDR3 in amino acids: CASGLDTGYEQYF. CDR3 bases: TGTGCTAGTGGTCTCGACACCGGGTACGAGCAGTACTTC. Variable domain in full (rest from reference TRBV12-5 and TRBJ2-7): DARVTQTPRHKVTEMGQEVTMRCQPILGHNTVFWYRQTMMQGLELLAYFRNRAPLDDSGMPKDRFSAEMPDATLATLKIQPSEPRDSAVYFCASGLDTGYEQYFGPGTRLTVT.

The rearrangement joins TRBV19 to TRBJ2-7, with 7 bases fitting TRBD1. This CDR3 spans 15 amino acids. The ends lost 4 bases at V and 3 bases at J; junction bases unmatched: 9. Per the germline V gene, CDR1 is LNHDA and CDR2 is SQIVND (reference sequence). CDR3 amino acids: CASSTGQATLYEQYF. CDR3 DNA sequence: TGTGCCAGTAGTACCGGACAGGCGACCCTCTACGAGCAGTACTTC.

The chain joins TRBV6-1 to TRBJ2-3; no clear D. The germline CDR1 and CDR2 sequences are MNHNS and SASEGT. This CDR3 spans 10 amino acids. Deletions cut 6 bases from V and 6 bases from J, with 4 bases between. CDR3 residues: CASRRDTQYF. The CDR3 DNA reads as TGTGCCAGCAGAAGGGATACGCAGTATTTT.

The chain is built from TRBV5-1 and TRBJ2-5; 10 bases match TRBD1. Germline trimming cut 0 bases from V and 5 bases from J; bases unmatched to any gene: 4. Germline V gene lookup returns CDR1 SGHRS and CDR2 YFSETQ. CDR3 length: 15 amino acids. The CDR3: CASSLGQGAGETQYF. The CDR3 bases are TGCGCCAGCAGCTTGGGACAGGGGGCTGGGGAGACCCAGTACTTC.

The chain has TRBV4-1 and TRBJ2-7; 12 bases match TRBD2. CDR1 and CDR2 (germline): MGHRA, YSYEKL. This CDR3 region has 15 residues. V lost 2 bases to trimming and J lost 6 bases; unmatched junction nucleotides: 5. CDR3 in DNA: TGCGCCAGCAGCCAAAGACTAGCGGGAGAGCTCGAGCAGTACTTC. Translation: CASSQRLAGELEQYF.

This sequence joins TRBV7-2 and TRBJ2-3, with TRBD2 identical over 13 bases. V shed 6 bases, J shed 5 bases, and the junction held 2 bases outside the gene matches. The CDR3 is 14 residues long. Germline lookup yields CDR1 SGHTA and CDR2 FQGNSA. CDR3 residues: CASRGLAGRDTQYF. The CDR3 region has the DNA TGTGCCAGCAGGGGACTAGCGGGGCGAGATACGCAGTATTTT.

The V gene is TRBV5-1, the J gene TRBJ2-6; the D gene is possibly TRBD2 (5 bases). CDR3 length: 18 amino acids. Germline assignment: CDR1 SGHRS and CDR2 YFSETQ. With 3 bases removed from V and 1 base from J, the gap between germline ends came to 17 bases. CDR3 DNA sequence: TGCGCCAGCAGCTCCGGAACCGGGGTTAATTCTGGGGCCAACGTCCTGACTTTC. Its translation: CASSSGTGVNSGANVLTF.

The rearrangement links TRBV5-1 to TRBJ1-1; D gene unclear. From germline, CDR1 is SGHRS and CDR2 YFSETQ. V was shortened by 0 bases and J by 3 bases, with 18 bases between the two germline ends. This CDR3 region has 17 residues. CDR3 residues: CASSLEIRPRADTEAFF. CDR3 DNA: TGCGCCAGCAGCTTGGAGATCCGGCCCCGGGCGGACACTGAAGCTTTCTTT.

J is TRBJ2-7 and V is TRBV12-5, with a tentative D call TRBD2 (6 bases). V shed 6 bases and J shed 0 bases, with 9 bases lying between them. CDR1 and CDR2 from the germline V gene are LGHNT and FRNRAP. This CDR3 spans 13 amino acids. The CDR3 nucleotides are TGTGCTAGTGGGGGGAGGAGCTCCTACGAGCAGTACTTC. Its translation is CASGGRSSYEQYF.

This clone showed up just once. The genes are TRBV5-4 and TRBJ2-1, with 9 bases lining up with TRBD2. Trimming took 0 bases from V and 7 from J; bases not matched to a gene: 2. The CDR3 has 14 amino acids. Germline V lookup: CDR1 SGHNT, CDR2 YYREEE (reference sequence). This chain's CDR3 is CASSLAGLANEQFF. CDR3 DNA sequence: TGTGCCAGCAGCTTGGCAGGACTAGCGAATGAGCAGTTCTTC.

The V and J genes are TRBV10-3 and TRBJ2-2, with a possible D match to TRBD1 (5 bases). Germline values: CDR1 ENHRY, CDR2 SYGVKD. V shed 4 bases and J shed 5 bases, with 11 bases lying between them. This CDR3 region has 14 residues. The CDR3 DNA reads as TGTGCCATCAGTGTAGGGGTCGAGACCGGGGAGCTGTTTTTT. It specifies CAISVGVETGELFF.

A remark on this clone: Different DNA sequences within this sample yield the same CDR3. The rearrangement joins TRBV20-1 to TRBJ2-5; the D is unclear. CDR3 length equals 10 residues. Germline V gives CDR1 DFQATT, CDR2 SNEGSKA (reference sequence). V was trimmed by 1 base and J by 5 bases, leaving 2 bases between them. The CDR3 reads CSARAETQYF. CDR3 sequence (DNA): TGCAGTGCTAGAGCTGAGACCCAGTACTTC.

V and J are TRBV28 and TRBJ1-4; D possibly corresponds to TRBD1 (6 bases). The CDR3 has 11 residues. CDR1 MDHEN and CDR2 SYDVKM come from the germline V gene. V was trimmed by 6 bases and J by 12 bases, leaving 11 bases between them. CDR3 nucleotide sequence: TGTGCCAGCAGCTACAGGGTGGAACTGTTTTTT. It codes for CASSYRVELFF.

This clone appeared a few times. This chain joins TRBV7-9 and TRBJ2-5; D is ambiguous. Trimming removed 1 base at V and 2 bases at J, with 8 bases between. The germline V gene has CDR1 SEHNR and CDR2 FQNEAQ (reference sequence). The CDR3 is 14 amino acids. The CDR3 sequence is CASSLVASQETQYF. The CDR3 DNA reads TGTGCCAGCAGCTTAGTAGCCAGTCAAGAGACCCAGTACTTC.

This chain uses TRBV2 with TRBJ1-1, with a possible D match to TRBD1 (6 bases). Trimming took 7 bases from V and 4 from J, leaving 13 bases between them. The length of the CDR3 is 13 residues. Germline V gives CDR1 SNHLY, CDR2 FYNNEI. The CDR3 here is CASNQGLATEAFF. Here the CDR3 DNA reads TGTGCCAGCAACCAGGGGTTAGCCACTGAAGCTTTCTTT.

The chain joins TRBV6-4 to TRBJ1-2; D unresolved. The CDR3 is made up of 14 amino acids. Trimming pared 1 base from V and 1 base from J, leaving 7 bases between. Germline V lookup: CDR1 MRHNA, CDR2 SNTAGT. For the CDR3, the DNA is TGTGCCAGCAGTGACTTAAGGAGTAACTATGGCTACACCTTC. Its translation: CASSDLRSNYGYTF.

J is TRBJ1-1 and V is TRBV5-1; perhaps TRBD1 as D (5 bases). Germline V gene lookup returns CDR1 SGHRS and CDR2 YFSETQ. V was shortened by 6 bases and J by 5 bases, with 23 bases between the two germline ends. The CDR3 extends over 16 amino acids. The CDR3, as DNA: TGCGCCAGCACCCCCGGTCGTGGGGGAGGTTTTACTGAAGCTTTCTTT. Translating it yields CASTPGRGGGFTEAFF.

V gene TRBV28 combines with J gene TRBJ2-3, with D tentatively TRBD2 (6 bases). Germline V gene lookup returns CDR1 MDHEN and CDR2 SYDVKM. The CDR3 is made up of 16 amino acids. V was cut by 4 bases and J by 3 bases, with 17 bases left in between. Here the CDR3 DNA reads TGTGCCAGCAGTTCGTGGAGGGCCACGGTGACAGATACGCAGTATTTT. Amino acid sequence: CASSSWRATVTDTQYF.

This chain links TRBV2 with TRBJ1-3; D not resolved. Trimming stripped 7 bases from V and 1 base from J, with 8 bases between. The CDR3 spans 13 residues. Germline V gene lookup returns CDR1 SNHLY and CDR2 FYNNEI. CDR3 region: CASTRGSGNTIYF. CDR3 in DNA: TGTGCCAGCACCCGGGGTTCTGGAAACACCATATATTTT.

The rearrangement uses TRBV21-1 and TRBJ1-1. TRBV21-1 is labeled a pseudogene. The CDR3 sequence is 18 residues long. The CDR3 sequence: CASSKRTSKDQGRTEAFF. DNA of the CDR3: TGTGCCAGCAGCAAACGGACTTCAAAGGATCAGGGGAGGACTGAAGCTTTCTTT.

This chain links TRBV7-2 with TRBJ2-2; maybe TRBD1 (6 bases). CDR3 length: 16 amino acids. Germline CDR1 is SGHTA and CDR2 is FQGNSA. V was trimmed by 0 bases and J by 6 bases, leaving 14 bases between them. Here the CDR3 DNA reads TGTGCCAGCAGCTTAGCGGGGGCCCTAGTGTCCGGGGAGCTGTTTTTT. Its translation: CASSLAGALVSGELFF. Full variable domain (rest looked up from reference TRBV7-2 and TRBJ2-2): GAGVSQSPSNKVTEKGKDVELRCDPISGHTALYWYRQSLGQGLEFLIYFQGNSAPDKSGLPSDRFSAERTGGSVSTLTIQRTQQEDSAVYLCASSLAGALVSGELFFGEGSRLTVL.

The chain couples TRBV28 to TRBJ2-3, with D perhaps matching TRBD2 (5 bases). The CDR3 contains 12 residues. Germline CDR1 and CDR2: MDHEN and SYDVKM. V lost 7 bases to trimming and J lost 2 bases, with 7 bases between them. The CDR3 reads CASKTTTDTQYF. The CDR3 DNA reads TGTGCCAGCAAGACTACCACAGATACGCAGTATTTT.

The genes are TRBV6-1 and TRBJ2-1, with TRBD1 as a possible D gene (6 bases). CDR3 length equals 14 residues. Trimming took 4 bases from V and 4 from J, leaving 11 bases between them. Per germline, CDR1 MNHNS and CDR2 SASEGT. CDR3 DNA: TGTGCCAGCAGTGGTCAGGGGAGTTACAATGAGCAGTTCTTC. Translated: CASSGQGSYNEQFF.

This chain uses TRBV10-3 with TRBJ2-1; D might be TRBD1 (5 bases). V lost 3 bases, J lost 3 bases, and 15 bases lay in between. The CDR3 has 16 residues. CDR1 ENHRY and CDR2 SYGVKD come from the germline V gene. This chain's CDR3 is CAISDPPPRGYNEQFF. The CDR3 DNA sequence: TGTGCCATCAGTGACCCGCCACCTAGGGGCTACAATGAGCAGTTCTTC.

Details on this clone: The same CDR3 is also encoded by other DNA sequences in this sample. This chain joins TRBV5-1 and TRBJ2-1, with no clear D. Trimming took off 0 bases at V and 5 bases at J, with 6 bases between the two ends. The CDR3 loop spans 13 amino acids. Germline V gene sequence: CDR1 SGHRS, CDR2 YFSETQ. The CDR3 sequence is CASSLVVNNEQFF. For the CDR3, the DNA is TGCGCCAGCAGCTTGGTAGTGAACAATGAGCAGTTCTTC.

The rearrangement uses TRBV18 and TRBJ2-1, with D possibly matching TRBD1 (6 bases). The CDR3 consists of 16 residues. CDR1 is KGHSH and CDR2 is LQKENI in the germline V gene. With 5 bases removed from V and 3 bases from J, the gap between germline ends came to 17 bases. The CDR3 sequence is CASSINRVGDYNEQFF. CDR3 nucleotides: TGTGCCAGCTCAATCAACAGGGTCGGGGACTACAATGAGCAGTTCTTC.

The V and J genes are TRBV7-2 and TRBJ2-7; 7 bases fit TRBD2. This CDR3 has 15 residues. CDR1 and CDR2 (germline): SGHTA, FQGNSA. Trimming took 3 bases from V and 2 from J; bases not matched to a gene: 7. The DNA for the CDR3 is TGTGCCAGCAGCTTCACAAGCGGGATTGCCTACGAGCAGTACTTC. It translates to CASSFTSGIAYEQYF.

V and J are TRBV7-3 and TRBJ2-7, with 8 bases fitting TRBD1. This CDR3 comprises 14 residues. Trimming cost V 5 bases and J 3 bases; bases outside gene matches: 6. In germline, CDR1 is SGHTA, CDR2 FQGTGA. The CDR3, as DNA: TGTGCCAGCAGCCAGACAGGGGAACACTACGAGCAGTACTTC. Translation gives CASSQTGEHYEQYF.

The rearrangement uses TRBV5-1 and TRBJ2-1; D tentatively reads TRBD1 or TRBD2 (5 bases each). The V end lost 3 bases, the J end lost 6 bases, and 13 bases lay between the germline ends. CDR3 size: 14 residues. Looked up from germline, CDR1 is SGHRS and CDR2 is YFSETQ. The CDR3 coding sequence is TGCGCCAGCAGCTGGGACCCCGGAGGCAATGAGCAGTTCTTC. Protein: CASSWDPGGNEQFF.

V usage is TRBV6-6 and J usage is TRBJ2-1; D might be TRBD2 (5 bases). V lost 2 bases and J lost 10, with 9 bases in between. The CDR3 runs 12 residues. Germline lookup yields CDR1 MNHNY and CDR2 SVGAGI (reference sequence). CDR3 coding DNA: TGTGCCAGCAGTTACCAACTAGACGAGCAGTTCTTC. This encodes CASSYQLDEQFF.